This T cell receptor beta chain stems from a study of blood T cell repertoires in COVID-19. Study summary: Acute and convalescent COVID-19 specimens originated in the United States, Italy and Spain. The analysed material was cDNA or gDNA that came from T cells, B-cell-depleted T cells, or PBMCs.

TCRdb keeps only in-frame clones here, not all; method: immunoSEQ multiplex PCR. The repertoire holds tens of thousands of clones, with more than 60% as singletons. Only one count was recorded for this clone. The V gene lost 5 bases and the J gene lost 2 bases, with 17 bases spanning the gap. Germline V gene sequence: CDR1 SGHAT, CDR2 FQNNGV. This CDR3 comprises 16 residues. The chain has TRBV11-2 and TRBJ2-3, with D tentatively TRBD1 (5 bases). The sample taken for sequencing was peripheral blood. The TCR sequence derives from a human donor in a cohort sampled during active COVID-19. CDR3 DNA: TGTGCCAGCAGCAACCGACAGATATCTATCACAGATACGCAGTATTTT. Encoded protein: CASSNRQISITDTQYF.